Listed below are T cell receptor beta chains from one sample, sequenced in a study of beta chain features in type 1 diabetes. Data came from immunoSEQ multiplex PCR; TCRdb stores just in-frame clones and leaves some out. This sample has fewer than 200,000 clones, with about 13% found just once. The source material was central memory CD4+ T cells from blood. The receptors here all came from a woman under 30 in good health. Both conserved end residues are part of each CDR3. Each record gives: J gene, V gene, CDR3 protein.

j_call: TRBJ1-1; v_call: TRBV28; cdr3_aa: CASTSAGYGAFF
j_call: TRBJ2-3; v_call: TRBV6-1; cdr3_aa: CASRDRTSTDTQYF
j_call: TRBJ1-2; v_call: TRBV30; cdr3_aa: CAWSVPPGKGYTF
j_call: TRBJ2-7; v_call: TRBV5-1; cdr3_aa: CASSLEGSGEMDEQYF
j_call: TRBJ2-1; v_call: TRBV7-2; cdr3_aa: CASSFASGNYNEQFF
j_call: TRBJ2-2; v_call: TRBV18; cdr3_aa: CASSPLPGQGTGELFF
j_call: TRBJ1-4; v_call: TRBV5-1; cdr3_aa: CASSVEGRVHEKLFF
j_call: TRBJ2-6; v_call: TRBV28; cdr3_aa: CASRETVSGANVLTF
j_call: TRBJ2-5; v_call: TRBV25-1; cdr3_aa: CASSEPQGLGETQYF
j_call: TRBJ2-1; v_call: TRBV28; cdr3_aa: CASSLWAGSSYNEQFF
j_call: TRBJ2-5; v_call: TRBV5-6; cdr3_aa: CASSLLGQEETQYF
j_call: TRBJ1-5; v_call: TRBV2; cdr3_aa: CASSDTGNRGQPQHF
j_call: TRBJ1-2; v_call: TRBV4-1; cdr3_aa: CASSQDPPAGRGIYGYTF
j_call: TRBJ1-5; v_call: TRBV5-1; cdr3_aa: CASSPGERGQPQHF
j_call: TRBJ2-5; v_call: TRBV2; cdr3_aa: CASSARREETQYF
j_call: TRBJ2-7; v_call: TRBV7-2; cdr3_aa: CASKTQGSYEQYF
j_call: TRBJ2-1; v_call: TRBV6-5; cdr3_aa: CASSSLTGMGQFF
j_call: TRBJ2-3; v_call: TRBV21-1; cdr3_aa: CASARGLFGLAGRTDTQYF
j_call: TRBJ1-2; v_call: TRBV28; cdr3_aa: CASSTDTHGGYTF
j_call: TRBJ1-2; v_call: TRBV21-1; cdr3_aa: CASSKGDSHNYGYTF
j_call: TRBJ1-5; v_call: TRBV6-6; cdr3_aa: CASSYSGASNQPQHF
j_call: TRBJ1-3; v_call: TRBV28; cdr3_aa: CASSSWGQGARGTIYF
j_call: TRBJ2-7; v_call: TRBV6-5; cdr3_aa: CASIPNGGYEQYF
j_call: TRBJ1-3; v_call: TRBV25-1; cdr3_aa: CASSPIRLPLSGNTIYF
j_call: TRBJ1-1; v_call: TRBV4-2; cdr3_aa: CASSQDPGTGGTEAFF
j_call: TRBJ2-6; v_call: TRBV2; cdr3_aa: CASSEFGAGANVLTF
j_call: TRBJ2-1; v_call: TRBV19; cdr3_aa: CASSSARYNEQFF
j_call: TRBJ1-5; v_call: TRBV30; cdr3_aa: CAWGLNGGQPQHF
j_call: TRBJ2-3; v_call: TRBV7-2; cdr3_aa: CASSLGMAGESPNTQYF
j_call: TRBJ1-1; v_call: TRBV18; cdr3_aa: CASSPGQGVRTEAFF
j_call: TRBJ2-6; v_call: TRBV19; cdr3_aa: CASSERGSGANVLTF
j_call: TRBJ2-3; v_call: TRBV9; cdr3_aa: CASSVEGGMSTDTQYF
j_call: TRBJ2-7; v_call: TRBV5-4; cdr3_aa: CASSSPTSGKEQYF
j_call: TRBJ1-5; v_call: TRBV5-6; cdr3_aa: CASSSGQGLGQPQHF
j_call: TRBJ2-1; v_call: TRBV29-1; cdr3_aa: CSGTTSSYEQFF
j_call: TRBJ2-7; v_call: TRBV19; cdr3_aa: CASSRSLSSDEQYF
j_call: TRBJ2-1; v_call: TRBV19; cdr3_aa: CASTLEGLADNEQFF
j_call: TRBJ2-2; v_call: TRBV10-1; cdr3_aa: CASNKQGSGELFF
j_call: TRBJ1-1; v_call: TRBV18; cdr3_aa: CASSPPGGTEAFF
j_call: TRBJ1-5; v_call: TRBV28; cdr3_aa: CASHTGLIPQHF
j_call: TRBJ1-5; v_call: TRBV9; cdr3_aa: CASSPQGQANQPQHF
j_call: TRBJ2-7; v_call: TRBV6-6; cdr3_aa: CATNLNGGIYEQYF
j_call: TRBJ1-4; v_call: TRBV20-1; cdr3_aa: CSASSEKLFF
j_call: TRBJ2-5; v_call: TRBV10-3; cdr3_aa: CAISGQGIETQYF
j_call: TRBJ2-7; v_call: TRBV6-5; cdr3_aa: CASSAQAGPYEQYF
j_call: TRBJ1-2; v_call: TRBV19; cdr3_aa: CASTVIQGTYGYTF
j_call: TRBJ1-1; v_call: TRBV4-1; cdr3_aa: CASSQGPPGVYTEAFF
j_call: TRBJ2-7; v_call: TRBV9; cdr3_aa: CASSETGGKGQQYF
j_call: TRBJ2-7; v_call: TRBV18; cdr3_aa: CASSPAARGEQYF
j_call: TRBJ1-4; v_call: TRBV7-2; cdr3_aa: CASSLGPGEKLFF
j_call: TRBJ1-5; v_call: TRBV28; cdr3_aa: CASSLGTAYQPQHF
j_call: TRBJ2-7; v_call: TRBV7-8; cdr3_aa: CASSLVAGRTYEQYF
j_call: TRBJ1-4; v_call: TRBV29-1; cdr3_aa: CSVGPRGSGEKLFF
j_call: TRBJ1-5; v_call: TRBV7-2; cdr3_aa: CASSLVRTQGQPQHF
j_call: TRBJ2-4; v_call: TRBV4-2; cdr3_aa: CASSLYQAGEYENIQYF
j_call: TRBJ2-5; v_call: TRBV5-1; cdr3_aa: CASSLAGGGGETQYF